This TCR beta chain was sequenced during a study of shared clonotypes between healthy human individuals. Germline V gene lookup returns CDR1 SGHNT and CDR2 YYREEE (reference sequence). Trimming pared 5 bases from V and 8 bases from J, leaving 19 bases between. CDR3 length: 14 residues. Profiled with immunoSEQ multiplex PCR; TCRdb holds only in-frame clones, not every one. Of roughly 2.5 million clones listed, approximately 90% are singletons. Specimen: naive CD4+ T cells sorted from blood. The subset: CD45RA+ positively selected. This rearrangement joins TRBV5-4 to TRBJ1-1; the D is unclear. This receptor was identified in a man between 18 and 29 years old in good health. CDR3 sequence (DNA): TGTGCCAGCAGGCAAAGTTGGGATTTGAGGGAAGCTTTCTTT. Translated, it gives CASRQSWDLREAFF.